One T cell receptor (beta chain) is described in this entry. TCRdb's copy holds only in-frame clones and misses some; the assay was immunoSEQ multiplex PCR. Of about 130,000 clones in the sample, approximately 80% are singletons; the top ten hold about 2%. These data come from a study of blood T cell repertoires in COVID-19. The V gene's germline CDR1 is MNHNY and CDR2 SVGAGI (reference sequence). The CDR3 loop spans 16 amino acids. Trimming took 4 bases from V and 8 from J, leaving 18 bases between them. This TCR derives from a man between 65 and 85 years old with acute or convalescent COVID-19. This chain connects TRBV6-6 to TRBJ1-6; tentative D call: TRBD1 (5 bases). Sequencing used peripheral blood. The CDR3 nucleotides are TGTGCCAGCAGTTTCAGGGCCCTGTTAGAATATTCACCCCTCCACTTT. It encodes CASSFRALLEYSPLHF.